This T cell receptor (beta chain) originates from a study of CD8+CD57+ T cells in acquired aplastic anemia. Findings of the study overall: Between patients and controls, CD8+ Simpson's diversity did not vary significantly.

The patients chosen for sequencing had shown expansion of CD8+CD57+ cells (detected by flow cytometry). Profiling of TCR beta VDJ combinations and CDR3 sequences used genomic DNA as template. Each CDR3 protein is one row after TCRdb ran MiXCR on the reads. The table records a few hundred thousand distinct CDR3 sequences, over 25% of them present only once. Germline V gene lookup returns CDR1 SGHVS and CDR2 FQNEAQ. The length of the CDR3 is 14 residues. V was shortened by 1 base and J by 1 base, with 7 bases between the two germline ends. On this clonotype itself: The antigen remains unidentified.

The chain combines TRBV7-8 with TRBJ1-1, with D unresolved. The sequenced sample was sorted CD4+, CD8+, or CD8+CD57+ T cells (not recorded which) from PBMCs. The origin of this receptor is a human donor with aplastic anemia. The CDR3 spells CASSLVSRNTEAFF. The CDR3 region has the DNA TGTGCCAGCAGCTTAGTTTCGAGGAACACTGAAGCTTTCTTT. Using reference TRBV7-8 and TRBJ1-1 for the parts outside the CDR3, the full variable domain is GAGVSQSPRYKVAKRGQDVALRCDPISGHVSLFWYQQALGQGPEFLTYFQNEAQLDKSGLPSDRFFAERPEGSVSTLKIQRTQQEDSAVYLCASSLVSRNTEAFFGQGTRLTVV.